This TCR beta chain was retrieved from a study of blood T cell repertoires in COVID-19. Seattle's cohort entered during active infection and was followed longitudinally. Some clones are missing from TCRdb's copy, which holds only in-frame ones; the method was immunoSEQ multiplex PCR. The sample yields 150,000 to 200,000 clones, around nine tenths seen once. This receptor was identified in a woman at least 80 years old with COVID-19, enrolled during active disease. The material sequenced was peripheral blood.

The CDR3 nucleotides are TGTGCCAGCCGCGTTGGGGCCACCGGGGAGCTGTTTTTT. This translates into CASRVGATGELFF. The chain is built from TRBV7-8 and TRBJ2-2; a possible D gene is TRBD1 (5 bases). Per the germline V gene, CDR1 is SGHVS and CDR2 is FQNEAQ. V lost 8 bases to trimming and J lost 4 bases, with 11 bases between them. The CDR3 has 13 amino acids.